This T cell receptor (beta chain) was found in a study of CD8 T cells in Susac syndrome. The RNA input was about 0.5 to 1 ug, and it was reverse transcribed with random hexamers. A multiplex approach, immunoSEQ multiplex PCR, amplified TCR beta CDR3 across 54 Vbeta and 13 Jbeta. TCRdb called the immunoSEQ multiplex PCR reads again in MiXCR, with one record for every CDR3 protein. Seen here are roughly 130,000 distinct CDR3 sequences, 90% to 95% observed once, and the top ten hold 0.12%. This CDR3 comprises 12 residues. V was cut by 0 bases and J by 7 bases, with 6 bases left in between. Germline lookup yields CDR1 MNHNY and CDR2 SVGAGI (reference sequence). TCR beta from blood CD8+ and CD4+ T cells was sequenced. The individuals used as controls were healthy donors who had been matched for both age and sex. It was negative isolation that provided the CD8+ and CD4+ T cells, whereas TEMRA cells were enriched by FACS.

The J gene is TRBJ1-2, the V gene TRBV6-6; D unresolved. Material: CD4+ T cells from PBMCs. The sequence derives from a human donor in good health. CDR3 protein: CASSYSEAGYTF. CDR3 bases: TGTGCCAGCAGTTACTCCGAGGCTGGCTACACCTTC.